This T cell receptor (beta chain) was retrieved from a study of CD8+CD57+ T cells in acquired aplastic anemia. Whole-study context: Reads per healthy sample averaged around 10 million (CD4+) and 11.0 million (CD8+). Findings and limits, study-wide: Common to patients and controls were approximately 30 CD8+ CDR3 sequences. Statistical testing detected no significant gap in CD8+ Simpson's diversity between patients and controls.

TCR beta VDJ and CDR3 profiling used genomic DNA as template. From the reads, TCRdb called clonotypes with MiXCR, one entry per CDR3 protein. The sample contains about 110,000 distinct CDR3 sequences, roughly 51% of which appear only once. V lost 2 bases, J lost 8 bases, and 9 bases lay in between. The CDR3 runs to 12 residues. Germline V gene lookup returns CDR1 SGHVS and CDR2 FQNEAQ. This clonotype was seen once. Its target is not known. The TCR sequence derives from a human donor in good health, serving as a control. V and J are TRBV7-8 and TRBJ1-2; D perhaps matches TRBD1 (6 bases). The sequenced sample was sorted CD4+, CD8+, or CD8+CD57+ T cells (not recorded which) from PBMCs. CDR3: CASSLTTGGYTF. The CDR3 region has the DNA TGTGCCAGCAGCTTAACGACAGGCGGCTACACCTTC.